This is a list of T cell receptor beta chains from one sample in a study of blood T cell repertoires in COVID-19. TCRdb's copy holds only in-frame clones and misses some; the assay was immunoSEQ multiplex PCR. The sample includes some 150,000 clones, roughly 86% of them seen just once. Sequencing used peripheral blood. The receptors were sampled from a woman in her fifties or sixties with acute or convalescent COVID-19. Both conserved end residues are part of each CDR3. A D gene is named only where the DNA matches it firmly. The listing skips clone size in some rows; elsewhere it reads once, few, many or a size class.

>TRBD2|once|TRBJ2-7|TRBV6-5
TGTGCCAGCAGTTACCAAGGACTAGCGGGACCCTACGAGCAGTACTTC
CASSYQGLAGPYEQYF
>NA|NA|TRBJ1-2|TRBV5-5
TGTGCCAGCAGCTTGGATGGAGCACCCTACTATGGCTACACCTTC
CASSLDGAPYYGYTF
>NA|NA|TRBJ2-1|TRBV9
TGTGCCAGCAGCGCCCCCGGGGCCTACAATGAGCAGTTCTTC
CASSAPGAYNEQFF
>NA|NA|TRBJ1-1|TRBV7-9
TGTGCCAGCAGCTTAAGCCCCGCTGGAGCTTTCTTT
CASSLSPAGAFF
>NA|few|TRBJ2-3|TRBV19
TGTGCCAGTAGTATGGAGGTTTCAGAAGATACGCAGTATTTT
CASSMEVSEDTQYF
>TRBD2|few|TRBJ2-1|TRBV6-5
TGTGCCAGCAGTTACCAGGGCGGGAGGGATTATAATGAGCAGTTCTTC
CASSYQGGRDYNEQFF
>TRBD1|NA|TRBJ2-5|TRBV19
TGTGCCAGTAGTATAGGAAGTGGACAGGGCTCAGAGACCCAGTACTTC
CASSIGSGQGSETQYF
>NA|NA|TRBJ2-1|TRBV29-1
TGCCTTGGGGCAGGGGCCTACAATGAGCAGTTCTTC
CLGAGAYNEQFF
>TRBD2|few|TRBJ2-1|TRBV4-3
TGCGCCAGCAGCCAAGATCCTAGCGGGGACAATGAGCAGTTCTTC
CASSQDPSGDNEQFF
>NA|NA|TRBJ2-3|TRBV23-1
TGCGCCAGCAGTCAGGGGGCGAGAAGCACAGATACGCAGTATTTT
CASSQGARSTDTQYF
>NA|NA|TRBJ2-7|TRBV5-4
TGTGCCAGCAGCTCGGACAGCTACGAGCAGTACTTC
CASSSDSYEQYF
>TRBD1|NA|TRBJ2-5|TRBV19
TGTGCCAGTAGTATTGATCCGGTAGGGGGCCGAGAGACCCAGTACTTC
CASSIDPVGGRETQYF
>TRBD1|NA|TRBJ2-6|TRBV7-6
TGTGCCAGCAGCTTATCGGGACAGAGCTCTGGGGCCAACGTCCTGACTTTC
CASSLSGQSSGANVLTF
>NA|NA|TRBJ1-2|TRBV27
TGTGCCAGCAGTTCAAAGGGGGGGTATTATGGCTACACCTTC
CASSSKGGYYGYTF
>NA|NA|TRBJ1-1|TRBV27
TGTGCCAGCAGTTTATCGGCCAGGGTGAACACTGAAGCTTTCTTT
CASSLSARVNTEAFF
>NA|NA|TRBJ2-5|TRBV19
TGTGCCAGTAGTATGACTAGCCAAGAGACCCAGTACTTC
CASSMTSQETQYF
>TRBD2|NA|TRBJ2-3|TRBV7-2
TGTGCCAGCAGCTCACTAGCGCAAGATACGCAGTATTTT
CASSSLAQDTQYF
>TRBD1|NA|TRBJ1-2|TRBV5-1
TGCGCCAGCAGCTTGGAGGGACAGGGCTATGGCTACACCTTC
CASSLEGQGYGYTF
>TRBD1|NA|TRBJ1-1|TRBV11-2
TGTGCCAGCAGCCTCACCGGGACAGGTGTATTGAACACTGAAGCTTTCTTT
CASSLTGTGVLNTEAFF
>NA|NA|TRBJ1-2|TRBV6-2/TRBV6-3
TGTGCCAGCAGTTTTGGAAGGAGCTATGGCTACACCTTC
CASSFGRSYGYTF
>NA|NA|TRBJ2-1|TRBV7-2
TGTGCCAGCAGCGCCAGGGTAGAGGAGCAGTTCTTC
CASSARVEEQFF
>NA|NA|TRBJ1-1|TRBV19
TGTGCCAGTACCCCGTTCGAGTTCACTGAAGCTTTCTTT
CASTPFEFTEAFF
>TRBD1|NA|TRBJ1-5|TRBV6-1
TGTGCCAGCAGTGGACAGGGCCCCTCTAGCAATCAGCCCCAGCATTTT
CASSGQGPSSNQPQHF
>NA|NA|TRBJ1-2|TRBV4-3
TGCGCCAGCAGCCAAGATCGCGGGGGTAACTATGGCTACACCTTC
CASSQDRGGNYGYTF
>TRBD2|NA|TRBJ2-7|TRBV11-2
TGTGCCAGCAGCTTCCTTAGCGGGAGTCCTTACGAGCAGTACTTC
CASSFLSGSPYEQYF
>NA|NA|TRBJ1-3|TRBV30
TGTGCCCTAGGTCACGGGTCTGGAAACACCATATATTTT
CALGHGSGNTIYF
>NA|NA|TRBJ2-7|TRBV6-7
TGTGCCAGCATAGTGCGTCGGGAGCAGTACTTC
CASIVRREQYF
>NA|NA|TRBJ2-7|TRBV7-9
TGTGCCAGCAGCTCAAACTACGAGCAGTACTTC
CASSSNYEQYF
>NA|NA|TRBJ2-1|TRBV12-3/TRBV12-4
TGTGCCAGCATAGGAGGGTTTTACAATGAGCAGTTCTTC
CASIGGFYNEQFF
>TRBD1|NA|TRBJ2-2|TRBV5-1
TGCGCCAGCAGCGCGACAGGGGGCAACGGGGAGCTGTTTTTT
CASSATGGNGELFF
>TRBD1|NA|TRBJ1-2|TRBV27
TGTGCCAGCAGTTTGGGACAGGGTAGAAACTATGGCTACACCTTC
CASSLGQGRNYGYTF
>TRBD1|once|TRBJ2-1|TRBV6-4
TGTGCCAGCAGTGAGCGACAGGGTTACAATGAGCAGTTCTTC
CASSERQGYNEQFF
>NA|NA|TRBJ1-2|TRBV4-1
TGCGCCAGCAGCCAAGGAGTTCCTAGGGGAAACTATGGCTACACCTTC
CASSQGVPRGNYGYTF
>NA|NA|TRBJ1-2|TRBV21-1
TGTGCCAGCAGCAGGACAGGGCTCCCTCTGTACTATGGCTACACCTTC
CASSRTGLPLYYGYTF
>TRBD1|NA|TRBJ2-7|TRBV5-4
TGTGCCAGCAGCCCCCCGGGGACAGGGTTGGGGGAGCAGTACTTC
CASSPPGTGLGEQYF
>TRBD1|NA|TRBJ1-5|TRBV30
TGTGCCTGGGGACAGGGGCGCGGTCAGCCCCAGCATTTT
CAWGQGRGQPQHF
>NA|NA|TRBJ2-2|TRBV2
TGTGCCAGCATCTCGGGGAACACCGGGGAGCTGTTTTTT
CASISGNTGELFF
>NA|NA|TRBJ2-1|TRBV9
TGTGCCAGCAGCGTAGTTAGCCGACCTGGGAATGAGCAGTTCTTC
CASSVVSRPGNEQFF
>TRBD2|NA|TRBJ2-5|TRBV19
TGTGCCAGTAGTATTTGGGGGGGCCAAGAGACCCAGTACTTC
CASSIWGGQETQYF
>TRBD2|NA|TRBJ2-1|TRBV7-8
TGTGCCAGCAGCCCCCCAGGACTAGCGGGAGCCAATGAGCAGTTCTTC
CASSPPGLAGANEQFF
>TRBD1|NA|TRBJ1-1|TRBV11-2
TGTGCCAGCAGCCCAGACAGGGGTGGTGAAGCTTTCTTT
CASSPDRGGEAFF
>NA|NA|TRBJ2-3|TRBV7-3
TGTGCCAGCGCTCGGGGTACCACAGATACGCAGTATTTT
CASARGTTDTQYF
>NA|few|TRBJ1-4|TRBV5-4
TGTGCCAGCAGCTGGCTTAATGAAAAACTGTTTTTT
CASSWLNEKLFF
>TRBD1|NA|TRBJ1-5|TRBV19
TGTGCCAGTAGCCCGACAGGGGCGAGGCCCCAGCATTTT
CASSPTGARPQHF
>NA|NA|TRBJ1-4|TRBV19
TGTGCCAGTAGTACATATGACAGTCAGAATGAAAAACTGTTTTTT
CASSTYDSQNEKLFF
>TRBD2|NA|TRBJ2-4|TRBV7-2
TGTGCCAGCAGCATTACTAGCGGCGCCAAAAACATTCAGTACTTC
CASSITSGAKNIQYF
>NA|once|TRBJ1-5|TRBV30
TGTGCCTGGAGTGTAGCCCCCTATCAGCCCCAGCATTTT
CAWSVAPYQPQHF
>TRBD1|NA|TRBJ1-3|TRBV3-1/TRBV3-2
TGTGCCAGCAGTTTCATCCAGGGGGATCCTGGAAACACCATATATTTT
CASSFIQGDPGNTIYF
>NA|NA|TRBJ2-1|TRBV9
TGTGCCAGCGCCGGGGAGTACAATGAGCAGTTCTTC
CASAGEYNEQFF
>NA|NA|TRBJ1-4|TRBV19
TGTGCCAGTAGTCTGAACCCCAGTGCAACTAATGAAAAACTGTTTTTT
CASSLNPSATNEKLFF
>NA|NA|TRBJ2-3|TRBV12-3/TRBV12-4
TGTGCCAGCAGTTTATCAGTAGATACGCAGTATTTT
CASSLSVDTQYF
>TRBD1|NA|TRBJ1-1|TRBV6-4
TGTGCCAGCACCCCAGGGACAGGGGGAGAGAACACTGAAGCTTTCTTT
CASTPGTGGENTEAFF
>NA|NA|TRBJ1-1|TRBV2
TGTGCCAGCAGTGAGGGTGAGGGGAACACTGAAGCTTTCTTT
CASSEGEGNTEAFF
>TRBD1|NA|TRBJ1-1|TRBV11-2
TGTGCCAGCAGCTTAGGACAGGGCGCTTTTGAAGCTTTCTTT
CASSLGQGAFEAFF
>NA|once|TRBJ2-5|TRBV6-5
TGTGCCAGCAGTTACGCGGACACCCGGGAGACCCAGTACTTC
CASSYADTRETQYF
>NA|NA|TRBJ1-1|TRBV11-2
TGTGCCAGCAGCTTAGTGGGGGGCACTGAAGCTTTCTTT
CASSLVGGTEAFF
>NA|NA|TRBJ1-2|TRBV29-1
TGCAGCGTTGAGGGGGCAAGGGGCTACACCTTC
CSVEGARGYTF